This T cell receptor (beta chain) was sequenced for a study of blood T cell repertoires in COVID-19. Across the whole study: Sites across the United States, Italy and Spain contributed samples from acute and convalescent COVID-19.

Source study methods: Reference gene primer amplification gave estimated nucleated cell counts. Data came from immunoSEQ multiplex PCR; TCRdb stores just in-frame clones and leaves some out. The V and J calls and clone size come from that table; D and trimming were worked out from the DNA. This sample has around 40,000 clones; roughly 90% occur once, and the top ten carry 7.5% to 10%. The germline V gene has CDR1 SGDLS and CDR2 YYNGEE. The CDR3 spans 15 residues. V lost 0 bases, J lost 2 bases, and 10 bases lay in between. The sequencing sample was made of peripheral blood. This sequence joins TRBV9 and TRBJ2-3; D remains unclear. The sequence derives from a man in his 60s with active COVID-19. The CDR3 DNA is TGTGCCAGCAGCGTAGACACCCTTACCACAGATACGCAGTATTTT. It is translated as CASSVDTLTTDTQYF.